The text below deals with one T cell receptor (beta chain). The V gene end was trimmed by 6 bases and the J gene end by 5 bases; junction bases not matched to a gene: 11. CDR1 is MGHDK and CDR2 is SYGVNS in the germline V gene. The CDR3 runs to 16 residues. The data derive from a study of blood T cell repertoires in COVID-19. The wider study: COVID-19 samples collected from the United States, Italy and Spain covered acute and convalescent phases.

In the source study's methods: From reference gene primer amplification, estimates of nucleated cell counts were derived. Libraries were prepared by immunoSEQ multiplex PCR; TCRdb keeps only in-frame clonotypes and omits some of them. V, J and clone size were drawn from that table, and D and trimming were deduced from the DNA. The profile shows about 480,000 clones, approximately 91% of them singletons. V and J are TRBV25-1 and TRBJ2-1; TRBD2 matches at 9 bases. This sequence originates from a woman aged 45-65 years with COVID-19, enrolled during active disease. Material for sequencing was peripheral blood. The CDR3 bases are TGTGCCAGCAGACCCACCGGACTAGCGAAGGACAATGAGCAGTTCTTC. It encodes CASRPTGLAKDNEQFF.